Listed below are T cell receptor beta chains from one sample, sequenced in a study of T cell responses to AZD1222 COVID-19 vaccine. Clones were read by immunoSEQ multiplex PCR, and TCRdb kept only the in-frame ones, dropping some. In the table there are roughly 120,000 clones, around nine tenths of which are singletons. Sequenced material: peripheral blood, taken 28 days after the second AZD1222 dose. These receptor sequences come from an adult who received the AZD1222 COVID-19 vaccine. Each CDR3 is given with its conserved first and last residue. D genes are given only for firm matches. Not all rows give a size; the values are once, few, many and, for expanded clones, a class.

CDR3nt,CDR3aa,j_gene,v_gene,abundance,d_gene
TGTGCCAGCTTGTCGGGGGCCGAAGCTTTCTTT,CASLSGAEAFF,TRBJ1-1,TRBV7-9,-,-
TGTGCTATTGGGGAGTGGGCAAATTCCTACGAGCAGTACTTC,CAIGEWANSYEQYF,TRBJ2-7,TRBV7-9,few,-
TGTGCCAGCAGCTTGGTGGGGACAGGGGGTAACTCCTACGAGCAGTACTTC,CASSLVGTGGNSYEQYF,TRBJ2-7,TRBV5-5,-,TRBD1
TGTGCCACCAGCAGGGGAGAGGGACTACTTAGCACAGATACGCAGTATTTT,CATSRGEGLLSTDTQYF,TRBJ2-3,TRBV15,-,TRBD2
TGTGCCTGGGGGGGTGAGGAGTTCTTC,CAWGGEEFF,TRBJ2-1,TRBV27,-,TRBD2
TGTGCCTGGATAATCCCCGTGGGAGGGGACTATGGCTACACCTTC,CAWIIPVGGDYGYTF,TRBJ1-2,TRBV30,-,-
TGCAGTGCTAGTGGGCAGCCCAATCAGCCCCAGCATTTT,CSASGQPNQPQHF,TRBJ1-5,TRBV20-1,few,-
TGTGCCAGCACCCGTGGTAACCAACCCCACTATGGCTACACCTTC,CASTRGNQPHYGYTF,TRBJ1-2,TRBV9,-,-
TGTGCCAGCAGTCAAGGACTAGCTGCTACCTACGAGCAGTACTTC,CASSQGLAATYEQYF,TRBJ2-7,TRBV6-2/TRBV6-3,-,TRBD2
TGTGCCAGCAGCTACAGACTAGTTGGACAAAACACCGGGGAGCTGTTTTTT,CASSYRLVGQNTGELFF,TRBJ2-2,TRBV28,once,-